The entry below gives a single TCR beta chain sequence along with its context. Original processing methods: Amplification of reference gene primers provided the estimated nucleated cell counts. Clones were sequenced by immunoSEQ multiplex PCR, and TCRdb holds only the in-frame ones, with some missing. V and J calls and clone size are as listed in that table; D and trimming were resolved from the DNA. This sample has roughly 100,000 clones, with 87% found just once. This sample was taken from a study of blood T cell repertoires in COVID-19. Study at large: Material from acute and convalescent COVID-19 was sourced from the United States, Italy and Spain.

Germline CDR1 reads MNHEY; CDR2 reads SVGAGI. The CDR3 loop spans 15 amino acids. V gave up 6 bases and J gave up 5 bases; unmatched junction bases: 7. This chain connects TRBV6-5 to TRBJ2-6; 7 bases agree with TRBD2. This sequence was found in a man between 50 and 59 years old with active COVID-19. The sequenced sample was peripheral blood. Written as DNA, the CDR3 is TGTGCCAGCAGGCCCCCGGGGGGATGGGCCAACGTCCTGACTTTC. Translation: CASRPPGGWANVLTF.